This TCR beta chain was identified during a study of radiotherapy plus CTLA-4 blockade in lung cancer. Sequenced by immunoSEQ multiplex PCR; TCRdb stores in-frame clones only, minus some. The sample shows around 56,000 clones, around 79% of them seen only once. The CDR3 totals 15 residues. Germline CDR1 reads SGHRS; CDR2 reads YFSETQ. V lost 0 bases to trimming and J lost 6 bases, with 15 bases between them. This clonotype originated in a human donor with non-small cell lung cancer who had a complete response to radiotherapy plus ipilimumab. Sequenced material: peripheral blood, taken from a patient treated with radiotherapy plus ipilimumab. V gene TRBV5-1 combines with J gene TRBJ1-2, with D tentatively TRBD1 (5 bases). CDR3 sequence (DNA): TGCGCCAGCAGCTTGGGTTCCAGGGTAGCAGATGGCTACACCTTC. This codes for CASSLGSRVADGYTF. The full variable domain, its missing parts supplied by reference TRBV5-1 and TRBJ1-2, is KAGVTQTPRYLIKTRGQQVTLSCSPISGHRSVSWYQQTPGQGLQFLFEYFSETQRNKGNFPGRFSGRQFSNSRSEMNVSTLELGDSALYLCASSLGSRVADGYTFGSGTRLTVV.